A single T cell receptor beta chain is shown here with its context. Its antigen is unidentified. This sample was included in a study of regulatory and conventional T cells in RAG deficiency. Study-level findings and limits: Shorter CDR3s in all patient subsets; >75% Treg-Tconv overlap in Omenn. Shannon entropy fell and Simpson indices rose in RAG-deficient patients. Omenn syndrome and CID/AS patients had 85 to 100-fold fewer unique Treg TCR beta sequences, versus around 10-fold elsewhere.

The sorted conventional CD4+ T cells were CD25-low and CD127-high, with genomic DNA sequenced. Measured with immunoSEQ multiplex PCR; TCRdb has only the in-frame clones, and not every one. The data contain over 9,500 clones, 85% to 95% of them singletons. A further study also used this sample, focusing on regulatory T cells. That source adds: The primer mix had 52 TRBV and 13 TRBJ primers. Skewed V and J usage and few unique V-J pairs marked patient repertoires, most in Tregs.

Sequences were obtained from CD4+ effector T cells sorted from blood. This receptor was taken from a human donor in good health.

CDR3 bases: TGTGCCTGGAGCGCCGGGACAGGGGCTGACTACACCTTC. This translates into CAWSAGTGADYTF. The chain uses TRBV30 and TRBJ1-2; 10 nucleotides match TRBD1. Germline trimming cut 3 bases from V and 10 bases from J; bases unmatched to any gene: 8. The CDR3 length is 13 residues. Germline CDR1 is GTSNPN and CDR2 is SVGIG (reference sequence).